The rows below give T cell receptor beta chains drawn from one sample of a study of CD8+ T cells in alopecia areata. Only in-frame clones appear in the TCRdb table, and some are missing; sequencing was by immunoSEQ multiplex PCR. The sample yields around 300,000 clones, about 62% seen once. The material sequenced was CD4+ T cells sorted from blood, taken at roughly week 53, from a patient treated with tofacitinib. These TCRs come from a human donor with alopecia areata. Both conserved end residues are part of each CDR3. Fields, in order: clone size, J gene, V gene, D gene, CDR3 protein, CDR3 DNA. A D gene is named only where the DNA matches it firmly. Some rows have no size entry. The others give once, few or many, or a class for an expanded clone.

few | TRBJ1-1 | TRBV5-6 | NA | CASSAVDLNTEAFF | TGTGCCAGCAGCGCGGTAGACCTGAACACTGAAGCTTTCTTT
NA | TRBJ2-7 | TRBV5-1 | TRBD2 | CASSFGGDEQYF | TGCGCCAGCAGCTTCGGGGGGGACGAGCAGTACTTC
NA | TRBJ2-5 | TRBV27 | NA | CASSRGNLETQYF | TGTGCCAGCAGCCGAGGGAATTTGGAGACCCAGTACTTC
NA | TRBJ2-1 | TRBV29-1 | TRBD1 | CSLTGEKYNEQFF | TGCAGCTTGACAGGGGAAAAATACAATGAGCAGTTCTTC
NA | TRBJ1-1 | TRBV30 | NA | CAGTHVKGTEAFF | TGTGCTGGAACACATGTGAAGGGCACTGAAGCTTTCTTT
few | TRBJ2-5 | TRBV29-1 | NA | CSVEAGGGTQYF | TGCAGCGTTGAAGCTGGGGGAGGGACCCAGTACTTC
NA | TRBJ1-1 | TRBV29-1 | TRBD1 | CSVRQGWSTEAFF | TGCAGCGTACGACAGGGGTGGAGCACTGAAGCTTTCTTT
NA | TRBJ2-3 | TRBV7-3 | TRBD2 | CASSPEGLAGQDTQYF | TGTGCCAGCAGCCCCGAAGGGCTAGCGGGGCAAGATACGCAGTATTTT
few | TRBJ1-1 | TRBV2 | TRBD1 | CASTRQGEDFF | TGTGCCAGCACACGACAGGGGGAGGACTTCTTT
few | TRBJ2-2 | TRBV4-2 | TRBD2 | CASSLLAGAGTGELFF | TGTGCCAGCAGCCTATTAGCGGGGGCGGGCACCGGGGAGCTGTTTTTT
NA | TRBJ1-4 | TRBV7-8 | NA | CASSSMGTSEKLFF | TGTGCCAGCAGCTCAATGGGAACGAGTGAAAAACTGTTTTTT
NA | TRBJ1-2 | TRBV4-1 | NA | CASSRRDHYGYTF | TGCGCCAGCAGCCGGCGGGATCACTATGGCTACACCTTC
once | TRBJ2-7 | TRBV2 | TRBD1 | CASRDRAAEQYF | TGTGCCAGCCGGGACAGGGCCGCCGAGCAGTACTTC
NA | TRBJ2-1 | TRBV9 | TRBD1 | CASSVEGQGGNEQFF | TGTGCCAGCAGCGTAGAAGGACAGGGGGGTAATGAGCAGTTCTTC
NA | TRBJ2-5 | TRBV9 | NA | CASSVEALPQTQYF | TGTGCCAGCAGCGTAGAAGCACTGCCGCAGACCCAGTACTTC
once | TRBJ2-5 | TRBV5-1 | NA | CASSLLVGQGETQYF | TGCGCCAGCAGCTTGTTGGTAGGCCAGGGCGAGACCCAGTACTTC
NA | TRBJ2-5 | TRBV13 | TRBD2 | CASSFSGTSNQETQYF | TGTGCCAGCAGCTTCTCCGGGACTAGCAACCAAGAGACCCAGTACTTC
NA | TRBJ1-4 | TRBV30 | NA | CAWKGEEKLFF | TGTGCCTGGAAAGGGGAAGAAAAACTGTTTTTT
NA | TRBJ2-2 | TRBV25-1 | NA | CASSEWGEAGELFF | TGTGCCAGCAGTGAATGGGGGGAGGCCGGGGAGCTGTTTTTT
few | TRBJ1-1 | TRBV7-9 | NA | CASSSLGDSTEAFF | TGTGCCAGCAGCTCTTTGGGGGATAGCACTGAAGCTTTCTTT
few | TRBJ2-4 | TRBV7-2 | NA | CASSPQGGKNIQYF | TGTGCCAGCAGCCCGCAGGGCGGGAAAAACATTCAGTACTTC
NA | TRBJ2-3 | TRBV13 | TRBD1 | CASSLGWEGGKDTQYF | TGTGCCAGCAGCTTGGGCTGGGAAGGGGGCAAAGATACGCAGTATTTT
few | TRBJ2-2 | TRBV7-6 | NA | CASRQDPNTGELFF | TGTGCCAGCAGACAGGACCCGAACACCGGGGAGCTGTTTTTT
NA | TRBJ1-1 | TRBV29-1 | NA | CSVESGNTEAFF | TGCAGCGTTGAATCGGGGAACACTGAAGCTTTCTTT
NA | TRBJ2-5 | TRBV10-3 | TRBD2 | CASGAGPQETQYF | TGTGCCAGCGGAGCGGGGCCCCAAGAGACCCAGTACTTC
NA | TRBJ2-7 | TRBV29-1 | NA | CSVLGSYEQYF | TGCAGCGTTCTGGGATCCTACGAGCAGTACTTC
NA | TRBJ2-6 | TRBV18 | NA | CASSLIVGANVLTF | TGTGCCAGCTCACTTATTGTTGGGGCCAACGTCCTGACTTTC
NA | TRBJ2-5 | TRBV5-1 | TRBD2 | CASARDILAFQETQYF | TGCGCCAGCGCCAGGGATATACTAGCGTTCCAAGAGACCCAGTACTTC
NA | TRBJ1-1 | TRBV7-9 | TRBD1 | CASSLRTGPNTEAFF | TGTGCCAGCAGCCTGAGGACAGGCCCGAACACTGAAGCTTTCTTT
few | TRBJ1-3 | TRBV6-1 | NA | CASTAGPSSGNTIYF | TGTGCCAGCACGGCTGGACCTAGCTCTGGAAACACCATATATTTT
NA | TRBJ1-5 | TRBV4-3 | NA | CASSSTWGDNQPQHF | TGCGCCAGCAGCTCGACTTGGGGGGATAATCAGCCCCAGCATTTT
NA | TRBJ2-7 | TRBV30 | NA | CAWSAKAVRYF | TGTGCCTGGAGTGCTAAGGCGGTGCGGTACTTC
NA | TRBJ2-5 | TRBV7-2 | TRBD1 | CASSLRGQTQYF | TGTGCCAGCAGCTTAAGGGGGCAGACCCAGTACTTC
once | TRBJ2-5 | TRBV9 | TRBD2 | CASSVDHSGGLQETQYF | TGTGCCAGCAGCGTAGATCACAGCGGGGGCCTCCAAGAGACCCAGTACTTC
NA | TRBJ2-5 | TRBV5-6 | NA | CASSRLQETQYF | TGTGCCAGCAGCCGACTCCAAGAGACCCAGTACTTC
NA | TRBJ1-6 | TRBV2 | NA | CASSVGQIYNSPLHF | TGTGCCAGCAGTGTTGGACAGATCTATAATTCACCCCTCCACTTT
NA | TRBJ1-2 | TRBV25-1 | NA | CASSEGEGIGYTF | TGTGCCAGCAGTGAGGGGGAGGGTATTGGCTACACCTTC
few | TRBJ1-4 | TRBV2 | NA | CASSVSRAREKLFF | TGTGCCAGCAGTGTAAGCAGAGCAAGGGAAAAACTGTTTTTT
few | TRBJ1-5 | TRBV7-8 | NA | CASSLPFRGQPQHF | TGTGCCAGCAGCCTCCCTTTCCGGGGGCAGCCCCAGCATTTT
NA | TRBJ2-2 | TRBV6-5 | NA | CASTPEGGKTGELFF | TGTGCCAGCACCCCAGAAGGAGGGAAAACCGGGGAGCTGTTTTTT
NA | TRBJ1-2 | TRBV30 | TRBD1 | CAWSARARGDGYTF | TGTGCCTGGAGCGCCAGGGCCAGGGGGGATGGCTACACCTTC
NA | TRBJ1-1 | TRBV7-3 | NA | CASSLTLQGKFTEAFF | TGTGCCAGCAGCTTAACTCTGCAGGGAAAGTTCACTGAAGCTTTCTTT
few | TRBJ1-1 | TRBV30 | NA | CAWSVGRLNTEAFF | TGTGCCTGGAGTGTTGGGCGGCTGAACACTGAAGCTTTCTTT
NA | TRBJ2-5 | TRBV25-1 | NA | CASSEPGSQETQYF | TGTGCCAGCAGTGAACCCGGCAGTCAAGAGACCCAGTACTTC